These 31 T cell receptor beta chains came from one sample sequenced in a study of T cell responses to AZD1222 COVID-19 vaccine. Profiled with immunoSEQ multiplex PCR; TCRdb holds only in-frame clones, not every one. The sample holds 84,000 or so clones, 80% to 90% seen once. The source material was peripheral blood, sampled on day 0 of AZD1222 vaccination. These receptors came from an adult in good health.

The V call is TRBV4-1, the J call TRBJ1-2, with TRBD1 as a possible D gene (5 bases). CDR1 and CDR2 from the germline V gene are MGHRA and YSYEKL. The CDR3 extends over 13 amino acids. Trimming left V 6 bases short and J 8 bases short, with 16 bases between. CDR3 nucleotide sequence: TGCGCCAGCAGTCACTGGGACGGTGGCGGCTACACCTTC. Translating gives CASSHWDGGGYTF.

The chain has TRBV5-4 and TRBJ2-7; 15 bases line up with TRBD2. Per germline, CDR1 SGHNT and CDR2 YYREEE (reference sequence). V lost 4 bases and J lost 4; bases outside the gene matches: 3. The CDR3 sequence is 15 residues long. DNA for the CDR3: TGTGCCAGCAGCCCGGGGACTAGCGGGAGGTACGAGCAGTACTTC. Its protein is CASSPGTSGRYEQYF.

The chain carries TRBV6-5 and TRBJ1-2, with no clear D. V lost 6 bases and J 4 bases, leaving 15 bases between the germline ends. The CDR3 contains 14 residues. Germline CDR1 is MNHEY and CDR2 is SVGAGI. The CDR3 spells CASRSRGVFYGYTF. The CDR3 DNA follows: TGTGCCAGCAGATCCCGGGGAGTATTCTATGGCTACACCTTC.

The chain is built from TRBV11-2 and TRBJ2-7, with 8 bases that match TRBD1. The CDR3 covers 14 residues. Looked up from germline, CDR1 is SGHAT and CDR2 is FQNNGV. The junction had 3 bases not matched to a gene; V was cut back by 1 base and J by 4 bases. CDR3 in DNA: TGTGCCAGCAGCTTAGGGACAGGGATATACGAGCAGTACTTC. This sequence encodes CASSLGTGIYEQYF.

This rearrangement joins TRBV7-2 to TRBJ1-5, with 7 bases fitting TRBD1. This CDR3 spans 17 amino acids. Germline V gene lookup returns CDR1 SGHTA and CDR2 FQGNSA. Unmatched junction bases numbered 7, after V lost 2 bases and J lost 0 bases. The CDR3 nucleotides read TGTGCCAGCAGCTTAAAACGGGACAGCTATAGCAATCAGCCCCAGCATTTT. Protein sequence: CASSLKRDSYSNQPQHF.

The chain combines TRBV6-2 or TRBV6-3 with TRBJ2-4; tentatively, D is TRBD1 (5 bases). This CDR3 comprises 14 residues. From germline, CDR1 is MNHEY and CDR2 SVGEGT. Trimming left V 4 bases short and J 1 base short, with 8 bases between. This CDR3 is CASSLSGAKNIQYF. The CDR3, as DNA: TGTGCCAGCAGTTTATCAGGGGCCAAAAACATTCAGTACTTC.

The rearrangement joins TRBV3-1 (or the pseudogene TRBV3-2) to TRBJ1-3, with D unclear. The germline gives CDR1 LGHDT, CDR2 YNNKEL (reference sequence). The CDR3 is 16 residues long. V was pared by 3 bases and J by 0 bases, with 12 bases between. Here the CDR3 DNA reads TGTGCCAGCAGCCAGAGAGGCGACCTCTCTGGAAACACCATATATTTT. Translation: CASSQRGDLSGNTIYF.

The chain recombines TRBV27 with TRBJ1-5; possibly TRBD1 for D (6 bases). The CDR3 sequence is 15 residues long. The V gene's germline CDR1 is MNHEY and CDR2 SMNVEV (reference sequence). V lost 8 bases and J 7 bases, leaving 21 bases between the germline ends. CDR3 residues: CASGGTMGKRQPQHF. The CDR3 bases are TGTGCCAGCGGGGGGACAATGGGAAAGAGGCAGCCCCAGCATTTT.

This clone was picked up a small number of times. The rearrangement uses TRBV13 and TRBJ2-2; the D is unclear. Germline values: CDR1 PRHDT, CDR2 FYEKMQ (reference sequence). Trimming took off 6 bases at V and 3 bases at J, with 11 bases between the two ends. The CDR3 runs 14 residues. CDR3 sequence reads: CASRNNGDTGELFF. DNA of the CDR3: TGTGCCAGCAGGAATAATGGGGACACCGGGGAGCTGTTTTTT.

The rearrangement joins TRBV5-6 to TRBJ2-1, with D hard to call. The CDR3 has 11 amino acids. Trimming took 4 bases from V and 8 from J, leaving 7 bases between them. Germline lookup yields CDR1 SGHDT and CDR2 YYEEEE. The CDR3 region is CASSLSYEQFF. In DNA, the CDR3 is TGTGCCAGCAGCCTGAGTTATGAGCAGTTCTTC.

This clone was seen more than once but under ten times. V usage is TRBV6-5 and J usage is TRBJ2-6; 8 nucleotides line up with TRBD2. This CDR3 is 15 amino acids long. V lost 6 bases, J lost 0 bases, and 1 base stayed unmatched. Germline loops: CDR1 MNHEY, CDR2 SVGAGI. The CDR3 sequence is CASRRGVSGANVLTF. For the CDR3, the DNA is TGTGCCAGCAGGCGGGGGGTCTCTGGGGCCAACGTCCTGACTTTC.

CDR3 residues: CATSRGGYIGTNYGYTF. The CDR3 DNA is TGTGCCACCAGCAGAGGAGGTTATATAGGGACAAACTATGGCTACACCTTC. The chain carries TRBV15 and TRBJ1-2; TRBD1 is a possible D gene (6 bases). The CDR3 loop spans 17 amino acids. Germline V gives CDR1 LNHNV, CDR2 YYDKDF (reference sequence). Trimming cost V 1 base and J 2 bases, with 17 bases left between them.

This chain connects TRBV29-1 to TRBJ2-3; D remains ambiguous. CDR1 and CDR2 from the germline V gene are SQVTM and ANQGSEA. The V end was cut by 8 bases, the J end by 1 base, with 16 bases between. The CDR3 is made up of 14 amino acids. Here the CDR3 DNA reads TGCAGCCTGACCGGCGCAGGCCGCACAGATACGCAGTATTTT. Amino acids: CSLTGAGRTDTQYF.

The genes are TRBV30 and TRBJ1-4; D possibly corresponds to TRBD1 (6 bases). V was clipped by 1 base and J by 6 bases, with 12 bases between them. This CDR3 contains 14 residues. From germline, CDR1 is GTSNPN and CDR2 SVGIG (reference sequence). This CDR3 is CAWSGDKIYEKLFF. CDR3 nucleotide sequence: TGTGCCTGGAGTGGGGACAAGATTTATGAAAAACTGTTTTTT.

The chain combines TRBV5-8 with TRBJ1-1, with D unresolved. Germline V gene lookup returns CDR1 SGHTS and CDR2 YDEGEE. The CDR3 is 11 residues long. V was clipped by 0 bases and J by 5 bases, with 2 bases between them. The CDR3 DNA follows: TGTGCCAGCAGCTTGGGAACTGAAGCTTTCTTT. As protein: CASSLGTEAFF.

This rearrangement joins TRBV20-1 to TRBJ2-7; D gene ambiguous. The V gene lost 3 bases and the J gene lost 6 bases, with 9 bases spanning the gap. Germline lookup yields CDR1 DFQATT and CDR2 SNEGSKA (reference sequence). This CDR3 has 11 residues. Written as DNA, the CDR3 is TGCAGTGCTAGGGAGCTGGTCGAGCAGTACTTC. Amino acid sequence: CSARELVEQYF.

The chain couples TRBV7-3 to TRBJ2-5; D call uncertain. V gave up 2 bases and J gave up 0 bases, with 4 bases separating them. The CDR3 has 13 residues. Germline V gives CDR1 SGHTA, CDR2 FQGTGA. The chain's CDR3 is CASSLANQETQYF. As DNA, the CDR3 is TGTGCCAGCAGCTTAGCGAACCAAGAGACCCAGTACTTC.

The V and J genes are TRBV19 and TRBJ2-1; 13 positions match TRBD2. Looked up from germline, CDR1 is LNHDA and CDR2 is SQIVND (reference sequence). The CDR3 runs 15 residues. With V trimmed by 10 bases and J by 6 bases, 9 bases remained unmatched. CDR3 DNA sequence: TGTGCCACGATTCGAGGACTAGCGGGAGTCAATGAGCAGTTCTTC. Its translation: CATIRGLAGVNEQFF.

The chain has TRBV19 and TRBJ2-3; D is unclear. The germline gives CDR1 LNHDA, CDR2 SQIVND (reference sequence). The CDR3 runs to 13 residues. Deletions cut 0 bases from V and 3 bases from J, with 4 bases between. CDR3 DNA: TGTGCCAGTAGTATAGATCGAACAGATACGCAGTATTTT. Protein product: CASSIDRTDTQYF.

The J gene is TRBJ2-1, the V gene TRBV28; TRBD2 matches at 7 bases. Germline values: CDR1 MDHEN, CDR2 SYDVKM. The length of the CDR3 is 14 residues. V lost 5 bases, J lost 5 bases, and 6 bases stayed unmatched. As DNA, the CDR3 is TGTGCCAGCAGTGGGGGAGGGATGCACAATGAGCAGTTCTTC. This codes for CASSGGGMHNEQFF.

The rearrangement joins TRBV3-1 (or the pseudogene TRBV3-2) to TRBJ2-4; D call uncertain. The CDR3 covers 14 residues. CDR1 is LGHDT, CDR2 YNNKEL, per germline (reference sequence). The ends were cut back, 1 base at V and 1 base at J, with 5 bases in the middle. DNA of the CDR3: TGTGCCAGCAGCCAAGCCTCGGCCAAAAACATTCAGTACTTC. It codes for CASSQASAKNIQYF.

This sequence joins TRBV11-2 and TRBJ1-1; no clear D gene. V lost 1 base to trimming and J lost 6 bases, with 12 bases between them. The CDR3 has 14 residues. Germline CDR1 SGHAT, CDR2 FQNNGV. The DNA of the CDR3 is TGTGCCAGCAGCTTAGCGGGCGGGAAATCTGAAGCTTTCTTT. Its translation is CASSLAGGKSEAFF.

V gene TRBV7-9 combines with J gene TRBJ2-3; D might be TRBD2 (5 bases). The CDR3 sequence is 15 residues long. Per the germline V gene, CDR1 is SEHNR and CDR2 is FQNEAQ (reference sequence). V gave up 4 bases and J gave up 4 bases, with 15 bases separating them. The CDR3 sequence is CASSSRGEYADTQYF. As DNA, the CDR3 is TGTGCCAGCAGCTCCCGTGGGGAGTATGCAGATACGCAGTATTTT.

A single count supports this clone. CDR3 sequence (DNA): TGTGCCAGCAGTCCCCCCTCTAGCTCTGGAAACACCATATATTTT. Translated, it gives CASSPPSSSGNTIYF. The rearrangement uses TRBV28 and TRBJ1-3; D gene ambiguous. The CDR3 spans 15 residues. Germline V CDR1 and CDR2: MDHEN, SYDVKM. The V and J ends lost 5 bases and 0 bases respectively, with 11 bases between them.

The sample holds one count of this clone. This sequence joins TRBV4-2 and TRBJ1-3, with D possibly matching TRBD1 (6 bases). Germline V gene data show CDR1 as LGHNA and CDR2 as YNFKEQ. The V end was cut by 3 bases, the J end by 0 bases, with 21 bases between. The CDR3 covers 19 residues. CDR3 sequence reads: CASSQRVGLNRVSGNTIYF. The CDR3 DNA sequence: TGTGCCAGCAGCCAGAGGGTAGGTCTAAACAGGGTCTCTGGAAACACCATATATTTT.

This rearrangement joins TRBV10-3 to TRBJ1-2, with 10 bases lining up with TRBD1. V shed 2 bases, J shed 2 bases, and the junction held 2 bases outside the gene matches. This CDR3 has 15 amino acids. Germline values: CDR1 ENHRY, CDR2 SYGVKD. The CDR3, as DNA: TGTGCCATCAGTGAGCGGGACAGGGGCAACTATGGCTACACCTTC. This gives the protein CAISERDRGNYGYTF.

The J gene is TRBJ1-6, the V gene TRBV2; D is uncertain. This CDR3 spans 13 amino acids. Trimming stripped 8 bases from V and 7 bases from J, with 12 bases between. Germline V gene data show CDR1 as SNHLY and CDR2 as FYNNEI. CDR3 sequence (DNA): TGTGCCAGCTTCCCGGGAATCAATTCACCCCTCCACTTT. As protein: CASFPGINSPLHF.

The chain couples TRBV19 to TRBJ2-1; 10 bases map to TRBD2. The CDR3 has 16 amino acids. In germline, CDR1 is LNHDA, CDR2 SQIVND (reference sequence). Germline trimming cut 8 bases from V and 3 bases from J; bases unmatched to any gene: 10. CDR3 protein: CASDGPLAGGYNEQFF. Written as DNA, the CDR3 is TGTGCCAGTGACGGCCCCTTAGCGGGAGGCTACAATGAGCAGTTCTTC.

This chain links TRBV6-1 with TRBJ2-1, with TRBD2 as a possible D gene (5 bases). Germline CDR1 reads MNHNS; CDR2 reads SASEGT. The length of the CDR3 is 15 residues. Trimming cost V 3 bases and J 6 bases, with 15 bases left between them. CDR3 residues: CASSDELVPGNEQFF. CDR3 bases: TGTGCCAGCAGTGACGAACTAGTACCCGGCAATGAGCAGTTCTTC.

CDR3 in amino acids: CASSPRRTVANEKLFF. The CDR3 nucleotides are TGTGCCAGTAGTCCAAGAAGGACAGTAGCTAATGAAAAACTGTTTTTT. V usage is TRBV19 and J usage is TRBJ1-4, with a possible D match to TRBD1 (6 bases). CDR1 LNHDA and CDR2 SQIVND come from the germline V gene (reference sequence). The CDR3 has 16 residues. Trimming pared 5 bases from V and 3 bases from J, leaving 16 bases between.

The V gene is TRBV2, the J gene TRBJ2-2; D is tentatively TRBD1 or TRBD2 (5 bases each). CDR1 SNHLY and CDR2 FYNNEI come from the germline V gene. Trimming cost V 4 bases and J 10 bases, with 13 bases left between them. The CDR3 contains 13 residues. The DNA of the CDR3 is TGTGCCAGCAGTGTCTTCGCCGGGACGGAGCTGTTTTTT. It codes for CASSVFAGTELFF.